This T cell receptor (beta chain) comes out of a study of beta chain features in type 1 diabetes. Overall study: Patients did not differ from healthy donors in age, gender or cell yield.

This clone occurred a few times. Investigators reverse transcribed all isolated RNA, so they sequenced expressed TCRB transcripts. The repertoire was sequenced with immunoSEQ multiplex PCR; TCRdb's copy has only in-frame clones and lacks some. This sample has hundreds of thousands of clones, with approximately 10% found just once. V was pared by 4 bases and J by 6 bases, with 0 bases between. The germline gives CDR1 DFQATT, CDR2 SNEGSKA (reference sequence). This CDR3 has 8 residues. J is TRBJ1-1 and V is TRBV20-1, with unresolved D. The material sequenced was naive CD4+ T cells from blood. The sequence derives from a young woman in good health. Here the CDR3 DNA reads TGCAGTGCTACTGAAGCTTTCTTT. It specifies CSATEAFF.